This T cell receptor beta chain was captured by sequencing in a study of immune characterization of retroperitoneal liposarcoma (dated by TCRdb to between 2018 and 2020). Taken from the germline V gene, the CDR1 and CDR2 loops are MNHNS and SASEGT. The CDR3, cysteine through phenylalanine, is 13 amino acids long. The read is trimmed to its CDR3 DNA, 39 bases read in frame from base 1. Trimming takes 8 bases from V and 4 bases from J, and the germline ends sit 11 bases apart. The library was built by means of PCR. Instrument used: NextSeq 500. The public reads were reprocessed in TCRdb via fastp at Q25 and MiXCR, keeping in-frame beta chains. Records with the same CDR3 protein are collapsed into one entry carrying the most frequent genes and DNA. In this sample the table shows over 8,000 distinct CDR3 sequences, around a quarter of which occur a single time. The ten largest account for roughly 8.5% of the sample.

Of note for this clonotype: There is no known antigen for this receptor. It has no much larger one-base neighbor in the sample; base qualities were not kept.

The sequence is built from TRBV6-1 and TRBJ2-2; the D gene cannot be resolved reliably. This TCR came from a female donor with retroperitoneal liposarcoma. The specimen was tumor tissue. The base sequence is TGTGCCAGCTCCCCCACCTCCACCGGGGAGCTGTTTTTT. It codes for CASSPTSTGELFF.